The 32 T cell receptor beta chains below were found in one sample sequenced in a study of blood T cell repertoires in COVID-19. Generated by immunoSEQ multiplex PCR, the TCRdb table keeps only in-frame clones and is missing some. The sample carries 54,000 or so clones, about 82% recorded once. Material: peripheral blood. These receptors were obtained from a woman aged 80 or over with acute or convalescent COVID-19.

The DNA of the CDR3 is TGTGCCAGCAGCTTCCGCGTGGGACAGGGACGAGAAGCTTTCTTT. Translating it yields CASSFRVGQGREAFF. V and J are TRBV5-8 and TRBJ1-1; TRBD1 matches 9 bases. The CDR3 runs to 15 residues. CDR1 is SGHTS and CDR2 is YDEGEE in the germline V gene. Trimming took 2 bases from V and 8 from J; bases not matched to a gene: 10.

This clone was picked up one time. V is TRBV5-1 and J is TRBJ1-6, with 9 bases aligning to TRBD1. This CDR3 is built from 15 residues. Germline V gene data show CDR1 as SGHRS and CDR2 as YFSETQ. The junction had 5 bases not matched to a gene; V was cut back by 3 bases and J by 7 bases. The CDR3 reads CASSWTGVGNSPLHF. DNA of the CDR3: TGCGCCAGCAGCTGGACAGGGGTGGGGAATTCACCCCTCCACTTT. The full variable domain, with the rest looked up from reference TRBV5-1 and TRBJ1-6, is KAGVTQTPRYLIKTRGQQVTLSCSPISGHRSVSWYQQTPGQGLQFLFEYFSETQRNKGNFPGRFSGRQFSNSRSEMNVSTLELGDSALYLCASSWTGVGNSPLHFGNGTRLTVT.

This chain uses TRBV3-1 (or the pseudogene TRBV3-2) with TRBJ2-3, with 9 nucleotides matching TRBD2. This CDR3 spans 14 amino acids. Germline CDR1 is LGHDT and CDR2 is YNNKEL (reference sequence). Germline trimming cut 8 bases from V and 6 bases from J; bases unmatched to any gene: 9. CDR3 protein: CASSGVAGVDTQYF. In nucleotides, the CDR3 is TGTGCCAGCTCAGGGGTAGCGGGAGTCGATACGCAGTATTTT.

The chain joins TRBV28 to TRBJ2-2; perhaps TRBD1 as D (5 bases). The CDR3 has 14 residues. The V gene lost 7 bases and the J gene lost 1 base, with 10 bases spanning the gap. Germline loops: CDR1 MDHEN, CDR2 SYDVKM. CDR3: CASTLTGNTGELFF. The CDR3 bases are TGTGCCAGCACCTTAACAGGGAACACCGGGGAGCTGTTTTTT. Based on the CDR3 plus reference TRBV28 and TRBJ2-2, the full variable domain is DVKVTQSSRYLVKRTGEKVFLECVQDMDHENMFWYRQDPGLGLRLIYFSYDVKMKEKGDIPEGYSVSREKKERFSLILESASTNQTSMYLCASTLTGNTGELFFGEGSRLTVL.

This clone was seen just once. The chain couples TRBV14 to TRBJ1-3; possible D gene TRBD1, 5 bases. V was cut by 1 base and J by 6 bases, with 7 bases left in between. The CDR3 sequence is 13 residues long. Germline V lookup: CDR1 SGHDN, CDR2 FVKESK. The CDR3 reads CASSQVRVNTIYF. CDR3 DNA: TGTGCCAGCAGCCAAGTCAGGGTAAACACCATATATTTT.

The rearrangement joins TRBV2 to TRBJ2-7, with D unresolved. The CDR3 totals 14 residues. Trimming removed 3 bases from V and 4 bases from J, with 13 bases in between. The V gene's germline CDR1 is SNHLY and CDR2 FYNNEI. The CDR3 reads CASSDKRRLYEQYV. DNA of the CDR3: TGTGCCAGCAGTGATAAGAGGCGGCTGTACGAGCAGTACGTC.

This clone was picked up one time. The V gene is TRBV7-2, the J gene TRBJ1-2; D remains ambiguous. Germline loops: CDR1 SGHTA, CDR2 FQGNSA. The V and J ends lost 1 base and 8 bases respectively, with 17 bases between them. This CDR3 has 15 amino acids. The CDR3 coding sequence is TGTGCCAGCAGCTTAGATTTTGCAGGAGGACGCGGCTACACCTTC. It yields the protein CASSLDFAGGRGYTF.

This clone came up once. This sequence joins TRBV28 and TRBJ1-2; 11 bases are a match to TRBD1. J was trimmed by 7 bases and V by 6 bases; bases with no gene match: 7. The germline gives CDR1 MDHEN, CDR2 SYDVKM. The CDR3 spans 14 residues. As DNA, the CDR3 is TGTGCCAGCAGACCAGGACAGGGGGCGCGTGGCTACACCTTC. It encodes CASRPGQGARGYTF.

J is TRBJ1-2 and V is TRBV18, with D possibly being TRBD1 (6 bases). There are 13 residues in the CDR3. Germline CDR1 KGHSH, CDR2 LQKENI. V gave up 6 bases and J gave up 2 bases, with 10 bases separating them. The CDR3 loop is CASSQGQNYGYTF. In DNA form, the CDR3 reads TGTGCCAGCTCCCAAGGACAGAACTATGGCTACACCTTC.

This clone has a handful of counts. This chain uses TRBV28 with TRBJ1-4, with a tentative D call TRBD1 (6 bases). CDR3 length equals 17 residues. The V end lost 3 bases, the J end lost 10 bases, and 24 bases lay between the germline ends. Germline V lookup: CDR1 MDHEN, CDR2 SYDVKM. The CDR3 spells CASSFLGQHLPLRKLFF. CDR3 sequence (DNA): TGTGCCAGCAGTTTTCTCGGACAGCATCTCCCCTTGAGAAAACTGTTTTTT.

The rearrangement links TRBV13 to TRBJ2-2, with D tentatively TRBD2 (5 bases). The V end lost 4 bases, the J end lost 8 bases, and 11 bases lay between the germline ends. The CDR3 loop spans 13 amino acids. CDR1 and CDR2 from the germline V gene are PRHDT and FYEKMQ (reference sequence). CDR3 sequence (DNA): TGTGCCAGCAGCTCCAGTCGCGGGGGGGAGCTGTTTTTT. This sequence encodes CASSSSRGGELFF.

V usage is TRBV3-1 (or the pseudogene TRBV3-2) and J usage is TRBJ1-2, with D uncertain. Germline CDR1 is LGHDT and CDR2 is YNNKEL (reference sequence). Trimming pared 6 bases from V and 4 bases from J, leaving 12 bases between. The CDR3 sequence is 13 residues long. The CDR3 DNA follows: TGTGCCAGCAGTCCGGCCGGGTCCTATGGCTACACCTTC. Translated, it gives CASSPAGSYGYTF.

This chain links TRBV6-2 or TRBV6-3 with TRBJ1-2; D perhaps matches TRBD1 (5 bases). V was trimmed by 5 bases and J by 8 bases, leaving 18 bases between them. Germline values: CDR1 MNHEY, CDR2 SVGEGT. This CDR3 spans 14 amino acids. CDR3 sequence reads: CASSQRAQGGGYTF. The CDR3 bases are TGTGCCAGCAGTCAACGCGCCCAGGGAGGGGGCTACACCTTC.

This chain uses TRBV9 with TRBJ1-6, with 8 bases that match TRBD1. The CDR3 contains 14 residues. The germline V gene encodes CDR1 SGDLS and CDR2 YYNGEE. The V gene end was trimmed by 8 bases and the J gene end by 5 bases; junction bases not matched to a gene: 6. The chain's CDR3 is CARPRDRNNSPLHF. In DNA, the CDR3 is TGTGCCAGGCCCCGGGACAGGAATAATTCACCCCTCCACTTT.

This clone was counted between two and nine times. The rearrangement links TRBV11-2 to TRBJ2-1; D is undetermined. With 5 bases removed from V and 10 bases from J, the gap between germline ends came to 9 bases. Germline assignment: CDR1 SGHAT and CDR2 FQNNGV. The CDR3 runs to 11 residues. Here the CDR3 DNA reads TGTGCCAGCAGCCTCTATAAAGAGCAGTTCTTC. Translation: CASSLYKEQFF.

This rearrangement joins TRBV19 to TRBJ2-2; 8 nucleotides line up with TRBD1. V lost 6 bases to trimming and J lost 4 bases; unmatched junction nucleotides: 4. The CDR3 contains 14 residues. Germline values: CDR1 LNHDA, CDR2 SQIVND (reference sequence). CDR3 sequence (DNA): TGTGCCAGTAGAAGGCAGGGGGCCACCGGGGAGCTGTTTTTT. Translating it yields CASRRQGATGELFF.

The chain uses TRBV3-1 (or the pseudogene TRBV3-2) and TRBJ2-2; the match to TRBD2 covers 11 bases. CDR1 and CDR2 from the germline V gene are LGHDT and YNNKEL (reference sequence). This CDR3 has 16 residues. Unmatched junction bases numbered 6, after V lost 4 bases and J lost 5 bases. In DNA, the CDR3 is TGTGCCAGCAGCCCACTAGCGGGAGCAGGGACCGGGGAGCTGTTTTTT. The encoded protein is CASSPLAGAGTGELFF.

Only a few counts were recorded for this clone. J is TRBJ1-2 and V is TRBV6-6; D unresolved. The germline gives CDR1 MNHNY, CDR2 SVGAGI (reference sequence). V lost 2 bases, J lost 0 bases, and 7 bases lay in between. The CDR3 contains 14 residues. For the CDR3, the DNA is TGTGCCAGCAGTTACAAACAAGCTAACTATGGCTACACCTTC. Residues: CASSYKQANYGYTF.

The genes are TRBV5-1 and TRBJ2-7, with TRBD2 matching 11 bases. The CDR3 has 13 residues. Trimming at V came to 4 bases and at J to 7 bases, leaving 4 bases not matched to a gene. Germline CDR1 and CDR2: SGHRS and YFSETQ. The CDR3 DNA sequence: TGCGCCAGCAGCGAAGGACTAGCGGGTGAGCAGTACGTC. Its protein product is CASSEGLAGEQYV.

This sequence joins TRBV9 and TRBJ2-1, with 8 bases lining up with TRBD2. Germline loops: CDR1 SGDLS, CDR2 YYNGEE. The CDR3 spans 13 residues. The J segment lost 14 bases and the V segment lost 4 bases, leaving 11 bases of the junction unmatched. The CDR3 DNA sequence: TGTGCCAGCAGCTCAGAGGCGGGGGGCGTTGAGTTCTTC. Translating it yields CASSSEAGGVEFF.

The chain uses TRBV6-5 and TRBJ2-1; 12 bases align to TRBD2. The CDR3 is made up of 15 amino acids. The trim removed 5 bases at V and 9 bases at J, leaving 8 bases unmatched. CDR1 MNHEY and CDR2 SVGAGI come from the germline V gene. Here the CDR3 reads CASSPTSGRMGEQFF. Written as DNA, the CDR3 is TGTGCCAGCAGTCCGACTAGCGGGAGAATGGGTGAGCAGTTCTTC.

The J gene is TRBJ2-2, the V gene TRBV19; D is perhaps TRBD2 (6 bases). V lost 6 bases and J lost 2, with 7 bases in between. Germline V gene data show CDR1 as LNHDA and CDR2 as SQIVND (reference sequence). The CDR3 extends over 13 amino acids. The CDR3 sequence is CASSGGNTGELFF. DNA for the CDR3: TGTGCCAGTAGCGGGGGTAACACCGGGGAGCTGTTTTTT.

This clone was detected only a few times. The rearrangement joins TRBV6-1 to TRBJ2-5, with TRBD2 identical over 11 bases. The V gene's germline CDR1 is MNHNS and CDR2 SASEGT. J was trimmed by 5 bases and V by 2 bases; bases with no gene match: 10. The CDR3 is 17 amino acids. The CDR3 is CASSEFSGGAVLETQYF. The CDR3 DNA reads TGTGCCAGCAGTGAATTTAGCGGGGGGGCAGTCCTTGAGACCCAGTACTTC.

V gene TRBV10-3 combines with J gene TRBJ2-3; 7 nucleotides line up with TRBD1. Germline V lookup: CDR1 ENHRY, CDR2 SYGVKD. The trim removed 2 bases at V and 2 bases at J, leaving 10 bases unmatched. The CDR3 loop spans 17 amino acids. CDR3 in DNA: TGTGCCATCAGTGAGCCAGTCGACAGGGCTAACACAGATACGCAGTATTTT. This encodes CAISEPVDRANTDTQYF.

The rearrangement joins TRBV7-2 to TRBJ1-5; the D is unclear. The V gene lost 4 bases and the J gene lost 0 bases, with 4 bases spanning the gap. The CDR3 is made up of 13 amino acids. Germline lookup yields CDR1 SGHTA and CDR2 FQGNSA. The CDR3 reads CASSSYSNQPQHF. The CDR3 region has the DNA TGTGCCAGCAGCTCCTATAGCAATCAGCCCCAGCATTTT.

The genes are TRBV24-1 and TRBJ2-7; possible D gene TRBD2, 6 bases. The CDR3 consists of 15 residues. V lost 7 bases and J 3 bases, leaving 18 bases between the germline ends. Germline-derived CDR1 and CDR2 are KGHDR and SFDVKD. CDR3 DNA: TGTGCCACCAGCTACGTTTCTAGCGCAAACTACGAGCAGTACGTC. Protein: CATSYVSSANYEQYV.

The chain joins TRBV7-6 to TRBJ1-4, with a possible D match to TRBD1 (5 bases). Trimming cost V 4 bases and J 8 bases, with 14 bases left between them. The CDR3 has 14 residues. CDR1 is SGHVS and CDR2 is FNYEAQ in the germline V gene. CDR3 in amino acids: CASSSSTVGEKLFF. The CDR3 region has the DNA TGTGCCAGCAGCTCCTCGACAGTGGGGGAAAAACTGTTTTTT.

The table lists this clone with a count of one. The chain employs TRBV7-3 and TRBJ2-7, with 7 bases matching TRBD1. The CDR3 is made up of 14 amino acids. The V gene end was trimmed by 5 bases and the J gene end by 1 base; junction bases not matched to a gene: 5. Germline CDR1 and CDR2: SGHTA and FQGTGA. CDR3 nucleotide sequence: TGTGCCAGCAGCCAGGACAGGAGTTCCTACGAGCAGTACTTC. It is translated as CASSQDRSSYEQYF.

This clone was found a few times. This chain links TRBV3-1 (or the pseudogene TRBV3-2) with TRBJ1-2; weak D call: TRBD1 (6 bases). The CDR3 contains 13 residues. Germline V gene sequence: CDR1 LGHDT, CDR2 YNNKEL (reference sequence). Trimming left V 4 bases short and J 4 bases short, with 10 bases between. CDR3 nucleotide sequence: TGTGCCAGCAGCCCCCTAGGGGGCTATGGCTACACCTTC. Translated: CASSPLGGYGYTF.

The chain has TRBV13 and TRBJ1-1; 10 bases map to TRBD1. The V segment lost 4 bases and the J segment 0 bases; nucleotides outside the gene matches: 14. CDR3 length: 19 residues. CDR1 is PRHDT and CDR2 is FYEKMQ in the germline V gene (reference sequence). The CDR3 reads CASSSNELGTGDMNTEAFF. The DNA of the CDR3 is TGTGCCAGCAGCTCAAATGAGCTCGGGACAGGGGATATGAACACTGAAGCTTTCTTT.

The genes are TRBV3-1 (or the pseudogene TRBV3-2) and TRBJ1-1, with 11 bases lining up with TRBD1. The CDR3 extends over 14 amino acids. Per the germline V gene, CDR1 is LGHDT and CDR2 is YNNKEL (reference sequence). J lost 8 bases, V lost 4 bases, and 6 bases had no gene match. CDR3 DNA sequence: TGTGCCAGCAGCCGGACAGGGGGCGCTTCGGAAGCTTTCTTT. Protein sequence: CASSRTGGASEAFF.

This clone came up once. The rearrangement links TRBV7-9 to TRBJ2-2; 13 nucleotides match TRBD2. V dropped 5 bases and J dropped 3; count of bases not matched to a gene: 9. The CDR3 is 18 amino acids. The germline CDR1 and CDR2 sequences are SEHNR and FQNEAQ (reference sequence). This chain's CDR3 is CASSPQRTSGSYTGELFF. The CDR3 DNA reads as TGTGCCAGCAGCCCTCAAAGGACTAGCGGGAGTTACACCGGGGAGCTGTTTTTT.